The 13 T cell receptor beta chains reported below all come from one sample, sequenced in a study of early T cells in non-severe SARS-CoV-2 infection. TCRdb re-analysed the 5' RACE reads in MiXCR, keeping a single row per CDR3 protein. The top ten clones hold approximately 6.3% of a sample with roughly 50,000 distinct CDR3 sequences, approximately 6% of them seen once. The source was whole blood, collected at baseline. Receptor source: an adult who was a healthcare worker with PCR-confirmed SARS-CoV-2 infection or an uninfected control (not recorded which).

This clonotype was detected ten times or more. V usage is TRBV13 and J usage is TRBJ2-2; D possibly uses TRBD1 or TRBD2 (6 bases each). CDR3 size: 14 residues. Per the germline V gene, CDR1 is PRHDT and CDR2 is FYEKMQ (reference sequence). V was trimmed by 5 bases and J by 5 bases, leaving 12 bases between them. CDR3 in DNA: TGTGCCAGCAGCGGAGGGACACAGACCGGGGAGCTGTTTTTT. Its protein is CASSGGTQTGELFF.

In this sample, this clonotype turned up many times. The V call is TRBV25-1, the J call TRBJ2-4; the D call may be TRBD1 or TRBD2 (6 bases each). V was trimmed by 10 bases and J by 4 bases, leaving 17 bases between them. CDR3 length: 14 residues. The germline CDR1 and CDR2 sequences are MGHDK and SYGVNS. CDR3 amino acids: CATSEPGAKNIQYF. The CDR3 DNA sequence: TGTGCCACCTCAGAACCGGGGGCAAAAAACATTCAGTACTTC.

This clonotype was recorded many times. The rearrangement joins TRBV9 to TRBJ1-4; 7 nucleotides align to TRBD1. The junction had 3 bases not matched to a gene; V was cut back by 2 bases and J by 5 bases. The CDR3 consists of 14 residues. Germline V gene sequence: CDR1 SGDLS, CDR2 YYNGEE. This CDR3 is CASSVGDSNEKLFF. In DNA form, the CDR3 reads TGTGCCAGCAGCGTCGGGGACAGCAATGAAAAACTGTTTTTT.

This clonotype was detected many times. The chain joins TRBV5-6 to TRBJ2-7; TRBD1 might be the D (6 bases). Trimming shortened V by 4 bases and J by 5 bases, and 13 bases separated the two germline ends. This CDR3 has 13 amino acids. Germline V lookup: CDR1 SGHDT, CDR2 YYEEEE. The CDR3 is CASSLQGTNEQYF. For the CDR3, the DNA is TGTGCCAGCAGCCTACAGGGAACCAACGAGCAGTACTTC.

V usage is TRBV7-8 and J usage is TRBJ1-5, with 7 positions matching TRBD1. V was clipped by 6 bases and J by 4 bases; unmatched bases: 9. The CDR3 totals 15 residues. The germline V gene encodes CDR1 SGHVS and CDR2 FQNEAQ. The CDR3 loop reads CASSLRQTGNQPQHF. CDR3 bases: TGTGCCAGCAGTCTTCGTCAGACAGGGAATCAGCCCCAGCATTTT.

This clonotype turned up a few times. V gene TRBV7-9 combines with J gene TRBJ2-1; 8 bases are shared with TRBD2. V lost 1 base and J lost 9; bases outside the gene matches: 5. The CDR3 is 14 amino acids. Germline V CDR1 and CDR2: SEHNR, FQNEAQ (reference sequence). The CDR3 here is CASSLETGGTEQFF. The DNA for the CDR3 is TGTGCCAGCAGCTTAGAAACGGGAGGGACTGAGCAGTTCTTC.

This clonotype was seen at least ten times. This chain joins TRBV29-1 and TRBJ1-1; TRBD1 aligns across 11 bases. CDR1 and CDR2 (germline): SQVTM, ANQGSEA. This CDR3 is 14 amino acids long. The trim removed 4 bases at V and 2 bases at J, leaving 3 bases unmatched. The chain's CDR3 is CSVGTGGSNTEAFF. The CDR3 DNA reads TGCAGCGTTGGGACAGGGGGCTCTAACACTGAAGCTTTCTTT.

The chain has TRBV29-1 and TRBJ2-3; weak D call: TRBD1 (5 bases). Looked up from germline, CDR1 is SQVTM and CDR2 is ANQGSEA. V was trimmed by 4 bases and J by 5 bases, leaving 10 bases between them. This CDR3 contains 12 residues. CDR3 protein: CSVGQGGDTQYF. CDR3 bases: TGCAGCGTTGGTCAGGGTGGAGATACGCAGTATTTT.

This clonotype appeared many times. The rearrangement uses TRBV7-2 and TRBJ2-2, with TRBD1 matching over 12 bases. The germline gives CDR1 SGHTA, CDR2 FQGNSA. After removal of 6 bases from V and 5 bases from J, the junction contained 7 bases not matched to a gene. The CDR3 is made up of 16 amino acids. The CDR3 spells CASRPPGQGATGELFF. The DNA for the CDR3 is TGTGCCAGCAGACCACCGGGACAGGGGGCTACCGGGGAGCTGTTTTTT.

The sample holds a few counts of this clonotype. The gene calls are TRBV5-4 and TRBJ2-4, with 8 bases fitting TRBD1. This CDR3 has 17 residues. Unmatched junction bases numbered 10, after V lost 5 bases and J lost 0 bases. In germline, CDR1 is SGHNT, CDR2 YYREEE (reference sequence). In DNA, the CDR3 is TGTGCCAGCAGACCGGACCCGGGACAGGTAGCCAAAAACATTCAGTACTTC. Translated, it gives CASRPDPGQVAKNIQYF.

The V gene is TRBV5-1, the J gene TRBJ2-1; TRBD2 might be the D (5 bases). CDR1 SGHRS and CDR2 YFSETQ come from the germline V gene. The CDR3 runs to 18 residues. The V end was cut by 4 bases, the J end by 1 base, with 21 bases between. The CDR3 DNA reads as TGCGCCAGCAGCCCCTTGGAGAGGGCGCCGGGATCCTACAATGAGCAGTTCTTC. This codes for CASSPLERAPGSYNEQFF.

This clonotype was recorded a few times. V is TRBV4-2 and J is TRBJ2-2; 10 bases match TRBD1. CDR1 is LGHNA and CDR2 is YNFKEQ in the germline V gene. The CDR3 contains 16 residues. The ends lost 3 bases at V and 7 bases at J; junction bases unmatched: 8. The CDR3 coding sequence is TGTGCCAGCAGCCAGGACGGACAGGGGGTTAGCGGGGAGCTGTTTTTT. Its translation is CASSQDGQGVSGELFF.

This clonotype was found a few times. In DNA form, the CDR3 reads TGCGCCAGCAGCCAAGACAGCGGGTCCATGAACACTGAAGCTTTCTTT. Protein: CASSQDSGSMNTEAFF. This sequence joins TRBV4-3 and TRBJ1-1; D remains unclear. Germline loops: CDR1 LGHNA, CDR2 YSLEER. The CDR3 is 16 amino acids. Trimming took 0 bases from V and 0 from J, leaving 11 bases between them.